The next 14 T cell receptor beta chains were all read from a single sample in a study of T cell repertoires in cytomegalovirus infection. MiXCR, applied by TCRdb to the reads, yields one record per CDR3 protein. The data show 200,000 to 250,000 distinct CDR3 sequences, approximately 22% seen once. The specimen sequenced was CD8+ T cells from PBMCs. The receptors come from a human donor in good health (CMV status not recorded). Some clones in this sample may be carry-over from other donors' samples.

The V gene is TRBV6-2 or TRBV6-3, the J gene TRBJ2-1, with 10 nucleotides matching TRBD2. CDR1 and CDR2 (germline): MNHEY, SVGEGT. Trimming cost V 6 bases and J 9 bases; bases outside gene matches: 17. This CDR3 contains 17 residues. In DNA form, the CDR3 reads TGTGCCAGCAGCCCTGCTCAAGCGGGGGGGCTAAACGGTGAGCAGTTCTTC. It yields the protein CASSPAQAGGLNGEQFF.

The chain recombines TRBV20-1 with TRBJ2-3; no reliable D call. In germline, CDR1 is DFQATT, CDR2 SNEGSKA (reference sequence). V lost 3 bases and J 2 bases, leaving 9 bases between the germline ends. This CDR3 is built from 13 residues. The DNA of the CDR3 is TGCAGTGCTAGCCGGCTTCTCACAGATACGCAGTATTTT. Its protein is CSASRLLTDTQYF.

This sequence joins TRBV5-1 and TRBJ2-7; the D gene is possibly TRBD1 (6 bases). V dropped 4 bases and J dropped 0 bases, with 11 bases sitting between them. Germline V gene lookup returns CDR1 SGHRS and CDR2 YFSETQ. This CDR3 has 14 residues. The CDR3 region is CASSPDSYSYEQYF. The CDR3 DNA sequence: TGCGCCAGCAGCCCGGACAGTTACTCCTACGAGCAGTACTTC.

CDR3 nucleotide sequence: TGCAGTGCTCGGACAGGCATGGAAGGCTACACCTTC. Translated, it gives CSARTGMEGYTF. The rearrangement uses TRBV20-1 and TRBJ1-2, with 7 nucleotides matching TRBD1. Germline CDR1 DFQATT, CDR2 SNEGSKA (reference sequence). V lost 5 bases, J lost 8 bases, and 8 bases stayed unmatched. There are 12 residues in the CDR3.

The J gene is TRBJ1-1, the V gene TRBV7-9; D might be TRBD1 (6 bases). V lost 6 bases and J 3 bases, leaving 11 bases between the germline ends. The length of the CDR3 is 13 residues. Germline CDR1 SEHNR, CDR2 FQNEAQ (reference sequence). The CDR3 protein is CASSAPGDTEAFF. The CDR3 nucleotides are TGTGCCAGCAGTGCTCCAGGGGACACTGAAGCTTTCTTT.

The chain has TRBV29-1 and TRBJ1-1; the D is unclear. Trimming removed 4 bases at V and 6 bases at J, with 9 bases between. CDR3 size: 11 residues. CDR1 is SQVTM, CDR2 ANQGSEA, per germline. The CDR3 sequence is CSVVVGPEAFF. In nucleotides, the CDR3 is TGCAGCGTTGTTGTAGGACCTGAAGCTTTCTTT.

This sequence joins TRBV12-3 or TRBV12-4 and TRBJ2-2; 7 bases fit TRBD1. The CDR3 totals 14 residues. Germline trimming cut 11 bases from V and 4 bases from J; bases unmatched to any gene: 10. CDR3 DNA: TGTGCCGGGACGACAGGGAGCATCACCGGGGAGCTGTTTTTT. Translation gives CAGTTGSITGELFF.

The V and J genes are TRBV5-6 and TRBJ2-7; D is perhaps TRBD1 (6 bases). Germline CDR1 is SGHDT and CDR2 is YYEEEE. V lost 2 bases, J lost 2 bases, and 14 bases lay in between. CDR3 size: 15 residues. The chain's CDR3 is CASSFEQGLAYEQYF. In nucleotides, the CDR3 is TGTGCCAGCAGCTTCGAACAGGGCCTAGCCTACGAGCAGTACTTC.

This clonotype appeared a few times. V and J are TRBV29-1 and TRBJ2-7, with D tentatively TRBD2 (6 bases). The CDR3 spans 14 residues. Trimming stripped 2 bases from V and 5 bases from J, with 16 bases between. Germline loops: CDR1 SQVTM, CDR2 ANQGSEA. CDR3 in amino acids: CSVETSGVQNEQYF. The DNA for the CDR3 is TGCAGCGTTGAAACTTCGGGGGTGCAGAACGAGCAGTACTTC.

The CDR3 DNA reads as TGCAGTACACCGTCGGACAGGGCTAATCAGCCCCAGCATTTT. As protein: CSTPSDRANQPQHF. The chain couples TRBV20-1 to TRBJ1-5, with 8 positions matching TRBD1. Germline-derived CDR1 and CDR2 are DFQATT and SNEGSKA (reference sequence). The CDR3 sequence is 14 residues long. Losses at the gene ends were 8 bases for V and 4 bases for J; bases not matched to a gene: 10.

The CDR3 is CSANGGGRNEQFF. CDR3 nucleotides: TGCAGTGCCAACGGGGGGGGCCGAAATGAGCAGTTCTTC. This chain connects TRBV20-1 to TRBJ2-1; 8 nucleotides line up with TRBD2. The V gene end was trimmed by 6 bases and the J gene end by 7 bases; junction bases not matched to a gene: 8. This CDR3 is built from 13 residues. The germline V gene has CDR1 DFQATT and CDR2 SNEGSKA (reference sequence).

This clonotype came up a few times. The chain employs TRBV23-1 and TRBJ1-6, with D tentatively TRBD1 (6 bases). TRBV23-1 is an ORF; its function is uncertain. The CDR3 has 21 residues. V was trimmed by 4 bases and J by 7 bases, leaving 32 bases between them. The CDR3 spells CASSRGEEGAGEKRKNSPLHF. As DNA, the CDR3 is TGCGCCAGCAGTCGTGGCGAAGAAGGGGCAGGGGAAAAAAGAAAGAATTCACCCCTCCACTTT.

This clonotype was seen many times. The gene calls are TRBV7-2 and TRBJ1-1; the D gene is possibly TRBD1 (6 bases). Trimming took 3 bases from V and 1 from J, leaving 6 bases between them. This CDR3 has 13 amino acids. Germline values: CDR1 SGHTA, CDR2 FQGNSA. The CDR3 sequence is CASSLGQNTEAFF. In nucleotides, the CDR3 is TGTGCCAGCAGCTTGGGACAGAACACTGAAGCTTTCTTT.

The chain carries TRBV10-3 and TRBJ2-2, with TRBD2 as a possible D gene (6 bases). Trimming took 10 bases from V and 2 from J, leaving 11 bases between them. The V gene's germline CDR1 is ENHRY and CDR2 SYGVKD. The CDR3 loop spans 13 amino acids. CDR3 protein: CANAGTNTGELFF. DNA of the CDR3: TGTGCCAATGCCGGGACTAACACCGGGGAGCTGTTTTTT.